This is a list of T cell receptor beta chains from one sample in a study of blood T cell repertoires in COVID-19. This table comes from immunoSEQ multiplex PCR, and its TCRdb copy is limited to in-frame clones, with some not included. The sample holds around 700,000 clones; 85% to 90% are singletons and the top ten take 0.2% to 0.3%. Sequencing was carried out using peripheral blood. Receptors were obtained from a woman under 30 with acute or convalescent COVID-19. CDR3s include the opening cysteine and the closing phenylalanine or tryptophan. Fields, in order: clone size, V gene, D gene, J gene, CDR3 DNA, CDR3 protein. A D gene is named only where the DNA matches it firmly. Part of the rows lack a size; the others show once, few, many or a class for expanded clones.

clone size: -; V gene: TRBV3-1/TRBV3-2; D gene: -; J gene: TRBJ1-3; CDR3 DNA: TGTGCCAGCAGCCAATCCAGTGGAAACACCATATATTTT; CDR3 protein: CASSQSSGNTIYF
clone size: once; V gene: TRBV5-4; D gene: TRBD1; J gene: TRBJ1-2; CDR3 DNA: TGTGCCAGCAGCGTGGACAGGGGCTATGGCTACACCTTC; CDR3 protein: CASSVDRGYGYTF
clone size: -; V gene: TRBV4-1; D gene: -; J gene: TRBJ1-3; CDR3 DNA: TGCGCCAGCAGCCGAGAAGGGGGACTATCTGGAAACACCATATATTTT; CDR3 protein: CASSREGGLSGNTIYF
clone size: -; V gene: TRBV11-2; D gene: -; J gene: TRBJ2-7; CDR3 DNA: TGTGCCAGCAGCTGGACTCGACCCTCCTACGAGCAGTACTTC; CDR3 protein: CASSWTRPSYEQYF
clone size: -; V gene: TRBV4-3; D gene: TRBD1; J gene: TRBJ1-2; CDR3 DNA: TGCGCCAGCAGCCAGGTTACAGGGGGCGGTGGCTACACCTTC; CDR3 protein: CASSQVTGGGGYTF
clone size: -; V gene: TRBV10-3; D gene: -; J gene: TRBJ2-2; CDR3 DNA: TGTGCCATCAGTGAAGCTGACACCGGGGAGCTGTTTTTT; CDR3 protein: CAISEADTGELFF
clone size: -; V gene: TRBV6-2/TRBV6-3; D gene: -; J gene: TRBJ1-1; CDR3 DNA: TGTGCCAGCAGTTTCTTCACTGAAGCTTTCTTT; CDR3 protein: CASSFFTEAFF
clone size: once; V gene: TRBV21-1; D gene: -; J gene: TRBJ2-6; CDR3 DNA: TGTGCCAACACAGGGTACGAGCTCTGGACCAACGTCCTGACTTTC; CDR3 protein: CANTGYELWTNVLTF
clone size: -; V gene: TRBV30; D gene: -; J gene: TRBJ1-2; CDR3 DNA: TGTGCCTGGGAGACGGCAGGGGCTAACTATGGCTACACCTTC; CDR3 protein: CAWETAGANYGYTF
clone size: once; V gene: TRBV19; D gene: TRBD1; J gene: TRBJ1-1; CDR3 DNA: TGTGCCAGTAGTATCGGGTCAGGGGGAGCTTTCTTT; CDR3 protein: CASSIGSGGAFF
clone size: -; V gene: TRBV11-2; D gene: -; J gene: TRBJ1-4; CDR3 DNA: TGTGCCAGCAGCCGCCGGGAGGGGAAACTGTTTTTT; CDR3 protein: CASSRREGKLFF
clone size: -; V gene: TRBV6-2/TRBV6-3; D gene: -; J gene: TRBJ1-5; CDR3 DNA: TGTGCCAGCAGTCCACGGGACAAGGCCCTAAAGAGCAATCAGCCCCAGCATTTT; CDR3 protein: CASSPRDKALKSNQPQHF
clone size: -; V gene: TRBV7-9; D gene: -; J gene: TRBJ2-1; CDR3 DNA: TGTGCCAGCAGCACGCCCCTAAATGATGAGCAGTTCTTC; CDR3 protein: CASSTPLNDEQFF
clone size: -; V gene: TRBV30; D gene: TRBD1; J gene: TRBJ1-2; CDR3 DNA: TGTGCCTGGGGGGGACAGGGGCACTATGGCTACACCTTC; CDR3 protein: CAWGGQGHYGYTF
clone size: -; V gene: TRBV19; D gene: -; J gene: TRBJ1-3; CDR3 DNA: TGTGCCAGTAGTTATGTGGGGCAAGGAAACACCATATATTTT; CDR3 protein: CASSYVGQGNTIYF
clone size: few; V gene: TRBV19; D gene: TRBD1; J gene: TRBJ2-7; CDR3 DNA: TGTGCCAGTAGTGCCCTGGACAGGGGGCCCTACGAGCAGTACTTC; CDR3 protein: CASSALDRGPYEQYF